One and the same sample provided the 30 T cell receptor beta chains below, sequenced in a study of patients and donors after allogeneic stem cell transplantation. TCRdb re-analysed the RT-PCR reads in MiXCR, keeping a single row per CDR3 protein. The sample has 800,000 to 1,000,000 distinct CDR3 sequences; around 17% are singletons. The sequencing sample was made of blood, either unsorted or a sorted T cell fraction (not recorded which). These receptors all come from a human donor who was either an allogeneic HSCT recipient or a stem cell or donor lymphocyte infusion donor (not recorded which). It is not recorded whose cells these are; they may come from a transplant donor.

The chain employs TRBV9 and TRBJ2-7; D is perhaps TRBD2 (5 bases). Germline loops: CDR1 SGDLS, CDR2 YYNGEE. Trimming stripped 2 bases from V and 2 bases from J, with 11 bases between. The CDR3 has 14 residues. The CDR3 coding sequence is TGTGCCAGCAGCGTCCGCGGGTACCCCTACGAGCAGTACTTC. Residues: CASSVRGYPYEQYF.

The sample holds a few counts of this clonotype. The rearrangement uses TRBV2 and TRBJ2-3; D is unclear. Germline lookup yields CDR1 SNHLY and CDR2 FYNNEI. This CDR3 comprises 14 residues. V dropped 7 bases and J dropped 2 bases, with 13 bases sitting between them. The CDR3 DNA reads TGTGCCAGCATACAGAGGTCAAACACAGATACGCAGTATTTT. Protein product: CASIQRSNTDTQYF.

This rearrangement joins TRBV15 to TRBJ2-1, with 14 bases aligning to TRBD2. This CDR3 has 19 amino acids. The trim removed 2 bases at V and 2 bases at J, leaving 8 bases unmatched. Germline V gene data show CDR1 as LNHNV and CDR2 as YYDKDF (reference sequence). For the CDR3, the DNA is TGTGCCACCAGCAGATGGACTAGCGGGAGGCAATCACCCTACAATGAGCAGTTCTTC. Amino acid sequence: CATSRWTSGRQSPYNEQFF.

The genes are TRBV6-6 and TRBJ1-5, with D unclear. This CDR3 is 12 amino acids long. Trimming shortened V by 1 base and J by 7 bases, and 5 bases separated the two germline ends. The germline gives CDR1 MNHNY, CDR2 SVGAGI (reference sequence). In DNA, the CDR3 is TGTGCCAGCAGTTACTGGGTACAGCCCCAGCATTTT. It translates to CASSYWVQPQHF.

The chain employs TRBV24-1 and TRBJ2-1; 9 positions match TRBD2. The V gene end was trimmed by 6 bases and the J gene end by 1 base; junction bases not matched to a gene: 3. Germline V lookup: CDR1 KGHDR, CDR2 SFDVKD. The CDR3 runs 15 residues. The CDR3 here is CATSSGGPSYNEQFF. CDR3 DNA: TGTGCCACCAGTAGCGGGGGGCCTTCCTACAATGAGCAGTTCTTC.

Only a few counts were recorded for this clonotype. The chain couples TRBV3-1 to TRBJ2-7, with 10 bases fitting TRBD1. Trimming at V came to 0 bases and at J to 3 bases, leaving 11 bases not matched to a gene. The CDR3 covers 18 residues. The V gene's germline CDR1 is LGHDT and CDR2 YNNKEL (reference sequence). CDR3 coding DNA: TGTGCCAGCAGCCAAGATAGGGGAGGGACAGGGGCGTTCTACGAGCAGTACTTC. Its protein is CASSQDRGGTGAFYEQYF.

This clonotype showed up just a few times. At one end the junction does not follow the germline gene, possibly because of a read error. In DNA, the CDR3 is TGTGCCAGCACTTCGAGGGACAGGTTCTCATTC. Translation: CASTSRDRFSF. The gene calls are TRBV6-2 or TRBV6-3 and TRBJ2-7; TRBD1 agrees at 8 bases. Germline assignment: CDR1 MNHEY and CDR2 SVGEGT. The CDR3 spans 11 residues.

The CDR3 spells CASSLRTSGRLRSDEQFF. The CDR3 DNA is TGCGCCAGCAGCTTGAGAACTAGCGGGCGCCTAAGGTCCGACGAGCAGTTCTTC. This rearrangement joins TRBV5-1 to TRBJ2-1; 9 bases align to TRBD2. This CDR3 has 18 residues. In germline, CDR1 is SGHRS, CDR2 YFSETQ. Trimming cost V 1 base and J 10 bases; bases outside gene matches: 18.

This clonotype occurred a few times. This chain uses TRBV9 with TRBJ2-3; possible D gene TRBD2, 7 bases. With 1 base removed from V and 4 bases from J, the gap between germline ends came to 19 bases. Germline CDR1 and CDR2: SGDLS and YYNGEE. The CDR3 is 17 amino acids. DNA of the CDR3: TGTGCCAGCAGCGTAAGTTCTAGCGGACACAGGGCAGATACGCAGTATTTT. It is translated as CASSVSSSGHRADTQYF.

The rearrangement uses TRBV6-2 or TRBV6-3 and TRBJ2-4; possible D gene TRBD1, 5 bases. CDR1 is MNHEY and CDR2 is SVGEGT in the germline V gene. Trimming removed 6 bases at V and 1 base at J, with 16 bases between. The CDR3 is 16 residues long. Here the CDR3 DNA reads TGTGCCAGCAGCCTCCTCCTTCCAGGGGCCAAAAACATTCAGTACTTC. Residues: CASSLLLPGAKNIQYF.

The V and J genes are TRBV12-3 or TRBV12-4 and TRBJ1-2; 7 bases align to TRBD1. The CDR3 totals 20 residues. The V gene end was trimmed by 1 base and the J gene end by 2 bases; junction bases not matched to a gene: 19. The CDR3 is CASSLVHGPGSLTGNYGYTF. The CDR3 DNA reads as TGTGCCAGCAGTTTAGTCCACGGACCAGGATCTTTGACAGGGAACTATGGCTACACCTTC.

This chain uses TRBV6-2 or TRBV6-3 with TRBJ2-7; D gene unclear. CDR1 is MNHEY and CDR2 is SVGEGT in the germline V gene. This CDR3 has 13 residues. V lost 10 bases and J lost 1, with 14 bases in between. The CDR3 DNA is TGTGCCACCCACCGGACCGGGTCCTACGAGCAGTACTTC. Encoded protein: CATHRTGSYEQYF.

This clonotype has at least ten counts. In DNA form, the CDR3 reads TGTGCCAGCAGCATACCGAATGAGCAGTTCTTC. Its protein product is CASSIPNEQFF. The chain has TRBV3-1 and TRBJ2-1; no reliable D call. Germline values: CDR1 LGHDT, CDR2 YNNKEL (reference sequence). Trimming pared 5 bases from V and 7 bases from J, leaving 6 bases between. The CDR3 runs to 11 residues.

The V call is TRBV19, the J call TRBJ2-1; D may be TRBD2 (5 bases). In germline, CDR1 is LNHDA, CDR2 SQIVND (reference sequence). The CDR3 totals 16 residues. Trimming stripped 4 bases from V and 2 bases from J, with 15 bases between. CDR3 residues: CASSTTTPGTYNEQFF. The CDR3 DNA is TGTGCCAGTAGTACGACCACCCCCGGGACCTACAATGAGCAGTTCTTC.

This clonotype was picked up a small number of times. V gene TRBV12-3 or TRBV12-4 combines with J gene TRBJ2-2, with D maybe TRBD2 (5 bases). The germline V and J ends were trimmed by 4 bases and 4 bases, with 7 bases remaining between them. CDR3 length: 13 residues. The CDR3 DNA is TGTGCCAGCAGTTCGAGGGCCACCGGGGAGCTGTTTTTT. It codes for CASSSRATGELFF.

This clonotype was counted between two and nine times. This rearrangement joins TRBV12-3 or TRBV12-4 to TRBJ2-5, with D possibly matching TRBD1 (6 bases). Trimming left V 7 bases short and J 5 bases short, with 14 bases between. This CDR3 comprises 13 residues. CDR3 loop: CASTIEGVETQYF. CDR3 coding DNA: TGTGCCAGCACCATCGAGGGGGTGGAGACCCAGTACTTC.

In DNA, the CDR3 is TGCAGCTCAAACCGACAGGGCGAAGGGGAGACCCAGTACTTC. Translated, it gives CSSNRQGEGETQYF. The V gene is TRBV29-1, the J gene TRBJ2-5, with 7 positions matching TRBD1. The CDR3 consists of 14 residues. V lost 8 bases, J lost 5 bases, and 14 bases stayed unmatched. Germline CDR1 and CDR2: SQVTM and ANQGSEA.

V and J are TRBV7-9 and TRBJ2-3; D is possibly TRBD2 (6 bases). Trimming stripped 5 bases from V and 8 bases from J, with 17 bases between. Per germline, CDR1 SEHNR and CDR2 FQNEAQ (reference sequence). The CDR3 runs to 14 residues. CDR3 protein: CASSPPNAEGTQYF. The CDR3 nucleotides are TGTGCCAGCAGCCCCCCAAACGCGGAGGGTACGCAGTATTTT.

This rearrangement joins TRBV20-1 to TRBJ2-3, with D possibly matching TRBD2 (6 bases). This CDR3 is built from 12 residues. V lost 5 bases, J lost 4 bases, and 10 bases lay in between. CDR1 is DFQATT, CDR2 SNEGSKA, per germline (reference sequence). The CDR3 region is CSAGGTSDTQYF. CDR3 nucleotide sequence: TGCAGTGCTGGGGGGACTTCAGATACGCAGTATTTT.

The V gene is TRBV7-9, the J gene TRBJ1-2; D possibly corresponds to TRBD1 (5 bases). The germline V gene has CDR1 SEHNR and CDR2 FQNEAQ (reference sequence). The CDR3 covers 14 residues. With 4 bases removed from V and 4 bases from J, the gap between germline ends came to 13 bases. CDR3 DNA sequence: TGTGCCAGCAGCTCCCCGGGTCAGGGCTATGGCTACACCTTC. Its translation is CASSSPGQGYGYTF.

The V gene is TRBV7-9, the J gene TRBJ2-7; either TRBD1 or TRBD2 may fit D (5 bases each). The V and J ends lost 5 bases and 3 bases respectively, with 17 bases between them. The length of the CDR3 is 15 residues. The germline V gene has CDR1 SEHNR and CDR2 FQNEAQ (reference sequence). CDR3 sequence reads: CASSTTGTVVYEQYF. DNA of the CDR3: TGTGCCAGCAGCACTACCGGGACGGTGGTCTACGAGCAGTACTTC.

The chain couples TRBV12-3 or TRBV12-4 to TRBJ2-3; TRBD2 aligns across 9 bases. Trimming removed 5 bases from V and 5 bases from J; junction bases left unmatched: 8. This CDR3 contains 15 residues. Here the CDR3 reads CASSPRGGAVDTQYF. CDR3 nucleotide sequence: TGTGCCAGCAGTCCTCGCGGGGGGGCCGTAGATACGCAGTATTTT.

In its sample, this clonotype was seen many times. The junction differs from germline at one of its ends, possibly a read error. The chain couples TRBV5-1 to TRBJ1-1; D is undetermined. There are 13 residues in the CDR3. Germline V gives CDR1 SGHRS, CDR2 YFSETQ. This chain's CDR3 is CASSFPGNTEAFF. DNA for the CDR3: TGTGCCAGCAGTTTTCCAGGGAACACTGAAGCTTTCTTT.

The table lists this clonotype with many counts. V and J are TRBV6-5 and TRBJ2-1; D is unclear. With 2 bases removed from V and 10 bases from J, the gap between germline ends came to 12 bases. This CDR3 has 13 amino acids. Germline values: CDR1 MNHEY, CDR2 SVGAGI. The CDR3 reads CASSYGRETEQFF. As DNA, the CDR3 is TGTGCCAGCAGTTACGGCAGAGAGACGGAGCAGTTCTTC.

A few counts support this clonotype. V usage is TRBV3-1 and J usage is TRBJ2-5; 8 bases fit TRBD2. This CDR3 contains 19 residues. V lost 4 bases and J lost 5; bases outside the gene matches: 21. Germline V gives CDR1 LGHDT, CDR2 YNNKEL (reference sequence). CDR3 in amino acids: CASSPLWSMQRGLGETQYF. The CDR3 DNA sequence: TGTGCCAGCAGCCCACTGTGGTCTATGCAGCGGGGGCTTGGGGAGACCCAGTACTTC.

This clonotype appeared a single time. This rearrangement joins TRBV12-3 or TRBV12-4 to TRBJ2-7; TRBD2 matches at 10 bases. This CDR3 is built from 18 residues. The V segment lost 6 bases and the J segment 0 bases; nucleotides outside the gene matches: 14. The CDR3, as DNA: TGTGCCAGCAGCCCCGGGGCTAGCGGGAGAGGGGGCTCCTACGAGCAGTACTTC. Its translation: CASSPGASGRGGSYEQYF.

The J gene is TRBJ2-5, the V gene TRBV3-1; no definite D call. Germline CDR1 and CDR2: LGHDT and YNNKEL (reference sequence). The CDR3 has 16 residues. Trimming removed 4 bases from V and 3 bases from J, with 18 bases in between. CDR3 sequence reads: CASSPFQATLKETQYF. The CDR3 DNA follows: TGTGCCAGCAGCCCTTTTCAGGCTACCCTTAAAGAGACCCAGTACTTC.

This clonotype was seen a few times. V and J are TRBV10-2 and TRBJ1-1; D possibly corresponds to TRBD1 (5 bases). Deletions cut 9 bases from V and 3 bases from J, with 14 bases between. The germline V gene has CDR1 WSHSY and CDR2 SAAADI. The length of the CDR3 is 13 residues. The CDR3 sequence is CASRGSGDTEAFF. The CDR3 DNA reads TGCGCCAGTCGGGGCTCGGGGGACACTGAAGCTTTCTTT.

The chain joins TRBV20-1 to TRBJ2-7, with D possibly matching TRBD2 (6 bases). The CDR3 contains 13 residues. Trimming pared 6 bases from V and 0 bases from J, leaving 12 bases between. From germline, CDR1 is DFQATT and CDR2 SNEGSKA (reference sequence). CDR3 in DNA: TGCAGTGCCCGGGACTCCGACTCCTACGAGCAGTACTTC. This encodes CSARDSDSYEQYF.

This clonotype showed up just a few times. V and J are TRBV2 and TRBJ2-1; the D is unclear. The CDR3 runs to 16 residues. Germline lookup yields CDR1 SNHLY and CDR2 FYNNEI. V lost 0 bases and J 3 bases, leaving 12 bases between the germline ends. CDR3 region: CASSEAGPLLYNEQFF. In DNA, the CDR3 is TGTGCCAGCAGTGAAGCGGGTCCCCTGCTCTACAATGAGCAGTTCTTC.